The present TCR beta chain was sequenced within a study of T cell responses to AZD1222 COVID-19 vaccine. Study-level background: Second-dose schedules of about 4 or about 12 weeks were combined.

Only one count was recorded for this clone. Antigen specificity is unknown. CDR3 length equals 12 residues. With 6 bases removed from V and 4 bases from J, the gap between germline ends came to 9 bases. Germline loops: CDR1 SEHNR, CDR2 FQNEAQ (reference sequence). The method was immunoSEQ multiplex PCR; TCRdb's version includes in-frame clones alone and lacks a portion of them. The sample comprises around 140,000 clones, roughly 92% of which are singletons, and around 5.1% rests with the top ten. Study results and limitations: The study found vaccine-associated CD4 TCRs spanning spike, dominant at 160-218 and 743-854. No day 14 peak samples; only post-peak repertoires were characterized. Baseline seropositivity occurred in only 5 to 7 AZD1222 recipients.

The material was peripheral blood, obtained on day 0 of AZD1222 vaccination. This TCR came from an adult in good health. The V and J genes are TRBV7-9 and TRBJ1-2, with unresolved D. The CDR3 nucleotides are TGTGCCAGCAGGGGCGCAGGCTATGGCTACACCTTC. Protein product: CASRGAGYGYTF.